This T cell receptor beta chain came from a study of CD8 T cells in ankylosing spondylitis. There are a few counts of this clonotype. TCRdb ran MiXCR on the 5' RACE reads and lists one entry per CDR3 protein. The repertoire holds 150,000 to 200,000 distinct CDR3 sequences, with 30% to 35% as singletons. The CDR3 contains 14 residues. With 6 bases removed from V and 0 bases from J, the gap between germline ends came to 11 bases. Input material: synovial fluid, either unsorted or a sorted T cell fraction (not recorded which). The rearrangement links TRBV12-3 or TRBV12-4 to TRBJ2-5; D remains unclear. The TCR was taken from a male donor with ankylosing spondylitis. CDR3 region: CASSTLSNQETQYF. The CDR3 DNA sequence: TGTGCCAGCAGCACCCTTTCGAACCAAGAGACCCAGTACTTC.